This section outlines one TCR beta chain sequence together with its context. Its antigen is not identified. The method was immunoSEQ multiplex PCR; TCRdb's version includes in-frame clones alone and lacks a portion of them. The table records 80,000 or so clones, 90% of them present only once. This sample was included in a study of T cell responses to AZD1222 COVID-19 vaccine. The wider study: Combined were second doses at about 4 or about 12 weeks.

Germline V gene lookup returns CDR1 SGHTA and CDR2 FQGNSA. This CDR3 contains 14 residues. The germline V and J ends were trimmed by 2 bases and 2 bases, with 8 bases remaining between them. Broader study findings: Baseline serostatus was positive in only a handful of AZD1222 recipients. The donors showed a predominance of white British ancestry and of females, with possible underestimation of clonal diversity. Within unmutated variant regions lay the reported targets of nearly half of spike-specific TCRs.

This clonotype was sampled from an adult in good health. The rearrangement joins TRBV7-2 to TRBJ2-3; D not resolved. Here the sequenced sample was peripheral blood, taken on day 0 of AZD1222 vaccination. In nucleotides, the CDR3 is TGTGCCAGCAGCTTAACGCGGAACACAGATACGCAGTATTTT. It encodes CASSLTRNTDTQYF.